This T cell receptor (beta chain) was obtained from a study of vaccination and CD4 T cells after COVID-19 (dated 2022 in TCRdb). Concerning the study at large: SARS-CoV-2 positivity had been established in the convalescent patients by nasal swab PCR, and mild disease was recorded in several of these patients and severe disease in one. In the convalescent cohort there were six males and four females, among whom were two Hispanic individuals, seven Caucasians, two Asians and one multiracial person. Two doses of either the Pfizer-BioNTech BNT162b2 vaccine (n=8) or the Moderna mRNA-1273 vaccine (n=2) were administered to participants. Post-COVID blood samples from convalescent patients were collected a median of approximately 100 days after diagnosis, with a range of 35 to 161 days. Post-vaccine blood samples were collected a median of about 69 days after the second vaccine dose, ranging from roughly 12 to 250 days. A few convalescent patients gave samples both early after vaccination (day 14) and late after vaccination (days 161 to 241). Overlapping spike peptide pools from SARS-CoV-2 and from the common cold coronaviruses HCoV-NL63, HCoV-OC43 and HCoV-229E were used as culture stimuli. In control cultures, a CEFX viral epitope pool was used as positive control, an HIV-1 Nef peptide pool was used as negative control, or no peptide was added. In around 9 COVID-19 convalescent patients and a few infection-naive healthy vaccine recipients, researchers compared the spike-specific CD4+ TCR repertoire from before mRNA vaccination with the repertoire from after. The paper as a whole reports these results and caveats: The median count of SARS-CoV-2-reactive clonotypes went up from 20 to 25 after infection to a few dozen after vaccination, although the change was not significant. Only a relatively small number of convalescent patients were included in the study, and early timepoints following natural infection were not analyzed. In convalescent patients, a median roughly 85% of post-vaccine SARS-CoV-2-reactive clones were detected only after vaccination, suggesting vaccine-specific priming. Of the vaccine-specific clones in convalescent patients, 304 of 307, or nearly all, reacted only to SARS-CoV-2 spike and did not cross-react with common cold coronaviruses.

Turning to this clonotype: The target of this receptor is not known. Per-base qualities were not stored, and no clone one base away is much larger.

The library came from PCR. At the Johns Hopkins FTIC core, DNA from the cultured CD4+ T cells underwent TCR sequencing with the Oncomine TCR Beta short-read assay. The QIAamp micro DNA kit was used to extract genomic DNA from the cultured CD4+ T cells. Oncomine TCR Beta libraries made from cultured CD4+ T cells were pooled using unique dual indexes and sequenced on an Illumina iSeq 100. Concerning the study's data processing: Non-productive sequences were removed, and CDR3s not starting with C, not ending with F or W, or shorter than 7 amino acids were discarded. The MANAFEST web application identified antigen-specific clonotypes by comparing peptide-stimulated wells against reference wells and other culture wells. An FDR below 0.05, an odds ratio above 5, and a productive frequency above 0.1% in at least two of three replicate wells were required for clones to be considered positive. A clonotype was classed as cross-reactive if the clonotype showed significant expansion both in SARS-CoV-2 spike wells and in at least one common cold coronavirus spike condition. Similarity between CDR3 sequences was evaluated in R version 3.6.1 using Levenshtein distances (stringdist) and unrooted phylogenetic trees (ape). The public sequencing data were trimmed at Q25 with fastp and processed into clonotypes with MiXCR by TCRdb, which kept only in-frame beta chains. One record per CDR3 amino acid sequence lists the most common genes and DNA. The V and J calls and clone size come from TCRdb's table, not from the authors' own analysis. The sample table records fewer than 25,000 distinct CDR3 sequences; around 42% of these occur just once. Over 3.5% of the sample goes to the ten largest clones.

A distance of 12 bases separates the germline ends of V and J, which lose 2 bases and 4 bases respectively. The CDR3 sequence holds 15 residues, the cysteine and phenylalanine included. Of the read, only the CDR3 DNA is kept; its 45 bases are in frame from base 1. Reading the germline V gene gives CDR1 MDHEN and CDR2 SYDVKM. The time point label here, explained by the study, means: late sampling 161 to 241 days after vaccination in three convalescent patients. Per the publication, the treatment or condition label means: roughly nine-day PBMC culture with coronavirus spike peptide pools or control peptides (ViraFEST assay). The study used the ViraFEST assay, which expanded antigen-specific T cells with peptide pools and then identified expanded clonotypes by TCR sequencing. The convalescent patients' positive SARS-CoV-2 PCR tests were from March to December 2020, which was before the Alpha, Beta and Delta variants emerged in the United States. Each well held 1.5 million to 2.5 million PBMCs cultured with 10 ug/ml peptide pools in IMDM containing about 5% human AB serum and roughly 10 IU/ml IL-2. On days 3 and 7, half of the culture medium was replaced with fresh IL-2-containing medium. Once the cells had been in culture for 10 days, the EasySep CD4+ T cell isolation kit was used to isolate CD4+ T cells by negative selection. Ficoll-Paque Plus gradient centrifugation was used to isolate PBMCs from whole blood, and the isolated PBMCs were then either used fresh or cryopreserved at -140C. Triplicate wells were generally used for each culture condition.

This receptor was taken from a human donor who had recovered from COVID-19. In this chain, TRBV28 is recombined with TRBJ1-5; TRBD1 could be the D gene, as 5 bases match. The sequenced sample was CD4+ T cells from blood, cultured in vitro, obtained about 7 months after SARS-CoV-2 vaccination. The base sequence is TGTGCCAGCAGTTTACGTCGACAGAGGAATCAGCCCCAGCATTTT. Its coded protein is CASSLRRQRNQPQHF.